This T cell receptor beta chain comes out of a study of PD-1 blockade in classical Hodgkin lymphoma. Points on this clone: Its target is unknown.

The study, taken as a whole, reports: Reports described newly diagnosed patients as having lower baseline TCR diversity than healthy donors. The study found complete responders had baseline diversity similar to newly diagnosed patients.

Germline assignment: CDR1 MDHEN and CDR2 SYDVKM. The CDR3 loop spans 15 amino acids. Trimming took 3 bases from V and 0 from J, leaving 12 bases between them. The patients all showed relapse after autologous stem cell transplantation, while their brentuximab vedotin exposure varied. The table came from immunoSEQ multiplex PCR; TCRdb's copy has only in-frame clones and leaves some out. The table shows some 96,000 clones, with just under 95% occurring only once. Here the sequenced sample was peripheral blood mononuclear cells (PBMCs), taken at baseline. This sequence joins TRBV28 and TRBJ2-7; D unresolved. The TCR sequence derives from a human donor with classical Hodgkin lymphoma. CDR3 nucleotides: TGTGCCAGCAGTTTGCCCCTGCCACCCTCCTACGAGCAGTACTTC. Protein product: CASSLPLPPSYEQYF.